This is a list of T cell receptor beta chains from one sample in a study of T-cell memory formation after mild COVID-19. TCRdb re-derived calls from the 5' RACE reads in MiXCR, one entry per CDR3 protein. The sample lists 400,000 to 500,000 distinct CDR3 sequences, roughly 18% seen once, with roughly 21% in the top ten. Sample: PBMCs or a T cell subset sorted from them (not recorded which). The receptors were gathered from a man aged 18 to 30 who had mild COVID-19 (a few samples of this study predate the infection). Cell type and time point are not known. CDR3s include the opening cysteine and the closing phenylalanine or tryptophan. D genes are given only for firm matches. The size entry is marked missing in some rows and otherwise reads once, few, many or a size class.

J gene: TRBJ2-6; CDR3 length: 16; D gene: .; clone size: .; V gene: TRBV19; CDR3 protein: CASSNGGVSGANVLTF; CDR3 DNA: TGTGCCAGTAGTAATGGTGGTGTCTCTGGGGCCAACGTCCTGACTTTC
J gene: TRBJ2-1; CDR3 length: 15; D gene: .; clone size: few; V gene: TRBV11-1; CDR3 protein: CASSQSGTVTGEQFF; CDR3 DNA: TGTGCCAGCAGCCAGAGCGGGACAGTGACTGGGGAGCAGTTCTTC
J gene: TRBJ2-3; CDR3 length: 15; D gene: .; clone size: .; V gene: TRBV6-2/TRBV6-3; CDR3 protein: CASSYAPVGRDTQYF; CDR3 DNA: TGTGCCAGCAGTTACGCTCCGGTTGGGAGAGATACGCAGTATTTT
J gene: TRBJ1-6; CDR3 length: 19; D gene: .; clone size: few; V gene: TRBV7-2; CDR3 protein: CASSLGGQLLSSYNSPLHF; CDR3 DNA: TGTGCCAGCAGCTTAGGGGGCCAGCTCTTAAGCTCCTATAATTCACCCCTCCACTTT
J gene: TRBJ1-2; CDR3 length: 15; D gene: TRBD1; clone size: few; V gene: TRBV3-1; CDR3 protein: CASSQGDRETYGYTF; CDR3 DNA: TGTGCCAGCAGCCAGGGGGACAGGGAGACCTATGGCTACACCTTC
J gene: TRBJ2-2; CDR3 length: 14; D gene: .; clone size: .; V gene: TRBV9; CDR3 protein: CASSVVAETGELFF; CDR3 DNA: TGTGCCAGCAGCGTAGTGGCAGAGACCGGGGAGCTGTTTTTT
J gene: TRBJ2-3; CDR3 length: 16; D gene: .; clone size: few; V gene: TRBV5-1; CDR3 protein: CASSAGTDSSTDTQYF; CDR3 DNA: TGCGCCAGCAGCGCCGGGACGGATAGCAGCACAGATACGCAGTATTTT
J gene: TRBJ1-1; CDR3 length: 13; D gene: .; clone size: few; V gene: TRBV2; CDR3 protein: CASSTQENTEAFF; CDR3 DNA: TGTGCCAGCAGTACACAGGAGAACACTGAAGCTTTCTTT
J gene: TRBJ1-6; CDR3 length: 16; D gene: .; clone size: .; V gene: TRBV3-1; CDR3 protein: CASSPPPTGSPSPLHF; CDR3 DNA: TGTGCCAGCAGCCCTCCCCCCACAGGTTCCCCTTCACCCCTCCACTTT
J gene: TRBJ1-2; CDR3 length: 15; D gene: TRBD1; clone size: .; V gene: TRBV5-6; CDR3 protein: CASSLGDRGTRGYTF; CDR3 DNA: TGTGCCAGCAGCTTGGGAGACAGGGGGACTCGGGGCTACACCTTC
J gene: TRBJ2-1; CDR3 length: 17; D gene: TRBD2; clone size: many; V gene: TRBV5-1; CDR3 protein: CASSERGGPSSYNEQFF; CDR3 DNA: TGCGCCAGCAGCGAGCGGGGGGGACCCAGCTCCTACAATGAGCAGTTCTTC
J gene: TRBJ1-1; CDR3 length: 12; D gene: .; clone size: few; V gene: TRBV20-1; CDR3 protein: CSADEGSTEAFF; CDR3 DNA: TGCAGTGCTGACGAGGGATCCACTGAAGCTTTCTTT
J gene: TRBJ2-1; CDR3 length: 14; D gene: TRBD2; clone size: few; V gene: TRBV2; CDR3 protein: CASRPSGGGFEQFF; CDR3 DNA: TGTGCCAGCCGTCCTAGCGGGGGGGGCTTTGAGCAGTTCTTC
J gene: TRBJ1-5; CDR3 length: 13; D gene: .; clone size: .; V gene: TRBV29-1; CDR3 protein: CSVTDHSNQPQHF; CDR3 DNA: TGCAGCGTGACAGACCATAGCAATCAGCCCCAGCATTTT
J gene: TRBJ1-4; CDR3 length: 14; D gene: TRBD1; clone size: few; V gene: TRBV11-2; CDR3 protein: CASSYNTGGGKLFF; CDR3 DNA: TGTGCCAGCAGCTATAACACAGGGGGGGGAAAACTGTTTTTT
J gene: TRBJ2-1; CDR3 length: 12; D gene: .; clone size: few; V gene: TRBV11-2; CDR3 protein: CASNDRYNEQFF; CDR3 DNA: TGTGCCAGCAACGACAGATACAATGAGCAGTTCTTC
J gene: TRBJ2-2; CDR3 length: 13; D gene: .; clone size: .; V gene: TRBV20-1; CDR3 protein: CSAGDGETGELFF; CDR3 DNA: TGCAGTGCTGGGGATGGGGAAACCGGGGAGCTGTTTTTT
J gene: TRBJ2-5; CDR3 length: 13; D gene: .; clone size: .; V gene: TRBV12-3/TRBV12-4; CDR3 protein: CASSFEAPQTQYF; CDR3 DNA: TGTGCCAGCAGTTTTGAGGCACCTCAGACCCAGTACTTC
J gene: TRBJ2-1; CDR3 length: 15; D gene: .; clone size: .; V gene: TRBV5-6; CDR3 protein: CASSFRGKSYNEQFF; CDR3 DNA: TGTGCCAGCAGCTTTCGGGGGAAATCCTACAATGAGCAGTTCTTC
J gene: TRBJ1-1; CDR3 length: 15; D gene: .; clone size: .; V gene: TRBV7-9; CDR3 protein: CASSSVGRLNTEAFF; CDR3 DNA: TGTGCCAGCAGCTCCGTGGGCAGATTGAACACTGAAGCTTTCTTT
J gene: TRBJ1-1; CDR3 length: 17; D gene: TRBD1; clone size: .; V gene: TRBV4-2; CDR3 protein: CASSQDGRGQVDTEAFF; CDR3 DNA: TGTGCCAGCAGCCAAGATGGGAGGGGACAGGTGGACACTGAAGCTTTCTTT
J gene: TRBJ2-7; CDR3 length: 13; D gene: .; clone size: few; V gene: TRBV9; CDR3 protein: CASSVGPANEQYF; CDR3 DNA: TGTGCCAGCAGCGTAGGTCCGGCGAACGAGCAGTACTTC
J gene: TRBJ1-2; CDR3 length: 13; D gene: .; clone size: many; V gene: TRBV4-2; CDR3 protein: CASSLSRVDGYTF; CDR3 DNA: TGTGCCAGCAGCCTGAGTCGGGTGGATGGCTACACCTTC
J gene: TRBJ1-2; CDR3 length: 12; D gene: .; clone size: .; V gene: TRBV2; CDR3 protein: CASSPTYYGYTF; CDR3 DNA: TGTGCCAGCAGTCCTACCTACTATGGCTACACCTTC